This entry describes one T cell receptor (beta chain). This clonotype showed up just a few times. Its antigen is unknown. The input lacks base qualities; no much larger clone sits a single base away. All donors were healthy Caucasians. The twin cohort consisted of three pairs of female monozygotic twins, all aged about 18 to 29 years. Positive isolation kits from Invitrogen were used to isolate the CD4+ and CD8+ T cell populations. Library preparation was by 5' RACE. Data came from an Illumina HiSeq 2000. Template switching added a universal primer binding site, and the final cDNA carried a unique molecular identifier that allowed TCR cDNA molecules to be counted accurately. Specific primers in the conserved constant-segment region were used to synthesize first-strand cDNA for TCR alpha and beta chains. To control for contamination, every cDNA library carried two barcodes: a SMART-Mk sample barcode plus Illumina barcodes. TruSeq adapter sequences, together with Illumina sample barcodes, were added in two successive PCR steps. The Illumina HiSeq platform was used with custom primers to sequence TCR alpha and beta cDNA libraries. For the original study's pipeline: MiGEC was used to process raw reads and extract unique molecular identifiers, and MiXCR was used to find CDR3 positions. For each individual, recombination models were inferred using an EM algorithm with the repgenHMM and IGoR tools. Shared clonotypes were analyzed with the tcR package in R, and sharing was normalized by the product of cloneset sizes. To study raw recombination free of thymic and clonal selection effects, out-of-frame nonproductive sequences were analyzed. TCRdb ran its own pipeline on the public reads, namely fastp trimming at Q25 and MiXCR clone calling, and kept in-frame beta chains. Each entry is one CDR3 protein sequence, shown with its most common DNA and genes. The V and J calls here are based on TCRdb, not the publication. The sample contains approximately 230,000 distinct CDR3 sequences, over 5% of them found a single time. Of the sample, more than 12% falls within the top ten clones.

This record comes from a study of identical twins (dated by TCRdb to the mid-2010s). Looking at the study overall: To test whether fetal clonotypes persist, the study used deep sequencing on TCR alpha and beta repertoires from monozygotic twins, unrelated adults of various ages, and cord blood. Replicate twin experiments were performed at different times using different library preparation protocols to rule out contamination.

V trim: 6 bases; J trim: 2 bases; unmatched bases: 6. The CDR3 spans 15 residues, from the cysteine through the phenylalanine. The entry retains the CDR3 DNA only, 45 bases that are in frame from base 1. Based on the germline V gene, the CDR1 and CDR2 sequences are LGHNT and FRNRAP. Summary of the overall study and its limitations: Excess twin sharing in beta out-of-frame sequences was weaker because fewer shared sequences lowered the signal-to-noise ratio. Because the same donors could not be followed over many years, conclusions were based on cross-sectional statistical analysis. Abundant cord blood beta clonotypes had fewer insertions, young adult naive repertoires showed a similar but weaker trend, and memory repertoires showed no such trend. Recombination models systematically underestimated out-of-frame TCR alpha sharing in monozygotic twins but agreed with sharing between unrelated individuals. Compared with coincidental sharing between unrelated individuals, an excess of low generation-probability sequences was observed among out-of-frame TCR alpha sequences shared between twins. Zero-insertion analyses could be partly confounded by invariant T cells such as MAIT and iNKT, though diverse VJ usage argued against such confounding for most clonotypes.

The data also belong to a second study, concerning T cells expressing NK-cell markers. The second study's paper adds: In sorted CD3+CD56+NKG2C+, CD3+CD56+NKG2C- and CD3+CD56-NKG2C+ T-cell subsets from several donors, TCR beta-chain repertoires were profiled. Among the eight sequenced donors, only one was HCMV-seronegative, while the other seven were HCMV-seropositive. To restrict sorting to alphabetaTCR-expressing T cells, an anti-gammadeltaTCR antibody was added in several experiments. In over 5 donors, the dominant CD3+CD56+NKG2C+ clonotypes were among the top 10 CD8+ clonotypes and accounted for roughly 1.0-7.5% of CD8+ T cells. Those dominant clonotypes were again the most abundant among CD3+CD56-NKG2C+ cells in a handful of donors, at roughly 25-60.1%. Whether the expanded NKG2C-expressing T cell clones were specific for HCMV antigens was left unclear. The eight sequenced donors were randomly selected healthy volunteers, three men and five women. To determine HCMV serostatus, a commercial ELISA kit was used to detect HCMV-specific IgG in serum. MIGEC was used to demultiplex reads and group reads by UMI, and MiTCR was used to assemble and quantify clonotypes. To exclude erroneous sequences, only TCR cDNA sequences supported by at least two reads were retained. Downstream repertoire analysis used the tcR package, and clonotypes were matched across fractions by CDR3 nucleotide sequence plus V segment. VDJmatch was used to annotate antigen specificity against VDJdb, with one amino acid substitution in CDR3 allowed.

The rearrangement combines TRBV12-5 with TRBJ2-1; a stretch of 8 junction bases matches TRBD2. Sequenced sample: CD8+ T cells sorted from blood. The sequence was collected from a woman aged 18-29 years in good health. CDR3 protein: CASGKLAEAYNEQFF. The DNA sequence follows: TGTGCTAGTGGCAAACTAGCGGAGGCCTACAATGAGCAGTTCTTC.